The present T cell receptor (beta chain) was sequenced within a study of cytomegalovirus exposure and HLA in healthy donors. Study-wide results and caveats: Specificity for CMV antigens was confirmed in vitro for three of the CMV-associated chains. Most observed TCR sequences were rare, whereas some public TCRs were detected in many donors. In an earlier analysis, about 87% or about 30%: the productive usage of most TCR beta V segments. Further analysis was carried out later, and it showed several of the most significant clusters appearing linked to common viral pathogens.

V gave up 4 bases and J gave up 6 bases; unmatched junction bases: 5. This CDR3 region has 14 residues. The germline CDR1 and CDR2 sequences are SNHLY and FYNNEI. The study ran its PCR with 60 Vbeta and 13 Jbeta primers. Method: immunoSEQ multiplex PCR; TCRdb's copy keeps in-frame clones and lacks some. The sample has fewer than 200,000 clones, roughly 80% seen once. Comment on this clone: The target antigen is unknown.

The chain uses TRBV2 and TRBJ2-2; 7 bases agree with TRBD1. This TCR came from a woman between 18 and 30 years old in good health and CMV-seronegative. Material for sequencing was PBMCs. The CDR3 region is CASSANRGAGELFF. CDR3 DNA sequence: TGTGCCAGCAGTGCAAACAGGGGAGCCGGGGAGCTGTTTTTT. The full variable domain, completed using reference TRBV2 and TRBJ2-2, is EPEVTQTPSHQVTQMGQEVILRCVPISNHLYFYWYRQILGQKVEFLVSFYNNEISEKSEIFDDQFSVERPDGSNFTLKIRSTKLEDSAMYFCASSANRGAGELFFGEGSRLTVL.